A selection of T cell receptor beta chains follows, all from one sample in a study of T cell repertoires in aging, cancer and after chemotherapy. Each CDR3 protein gets one entry after TCRdb re-called the multiplex PCR reads with MiXCR. The profile covers under 15,000 distinct CDR3 sequences, with around 23% appearing a single time and around half taken by the ten largest. Sequenced sample: blood. These receptors originate from a human donor in good health. CDR3s include the opening cysteine and the closing phenylalanine or tryptophan. The order of the fields is CDR3 protein, CDR3 DNA, CDR3 length, V gene, D gene, clone size, J gene. The D gene is left open where the match is weak. Only part of the rows carry a size: once, few, many, or a class if the clone is expanded.

CDR3aa: CASSPRSNTGELFF; CDR3nt: TGTGCCAGCAGCCCTCGGTCGAACACCGGGGAGCTGTTTTTT; len: 14; v_gene: TRBV12-3/TRBV12-4; d_gene: .; abundance: .; j_gene: TRBJ2-2
CDR3aa: CASSAWVLSTDTQYF; CDR3nt: TGTGCCAGCAGCGCTTGGGTTCTTAGCACAGATACGCAGTATTTT; len: 15; v_gene: TRBV28; d_gene: .; abundance: few; j_gene: TRBJ2-3
CDR3aa: CASSLTGKTDTQYF; CDR3nt: TGTGCCAGCAGCTTAACGGGGAAGACAGATACGCAGTATTTT; len: 14; v_gene: TRBV7-3; d_gene: .; abundance: .; j_gene: TRBJ2-3
CDR3aa: CASSERAGRSLHF; CDR3nt: TGTGCCAGCAGTGAACGGGCAGGGCGGTCCCTCCACTTT; len: 13; v_gene: TRBV2; d_gene: .; abundance: .; j_gene: TRBJ1-6
CDR3aa: CASSLMGSNQPQHF; CDR3nt: TGTGCCAGCAGCTTGATGGGTAGCAATCAGCCCCAGCATTTT; len: 14; v_gene: TRBV5-4; d_gene: .; abundance: .; j_gene: TRBJ1-5
CDR3aa: CAWSWQANYGYTF; CDR3nt: TGTGCCTGGAGTTGGCAGGCTAACTATGGCTACACCTTC; len: 13; v_gene: TRBV30; d_gene: .; abundance: many; j_gene: TRBJ1-2
CDR3aa: CASSRDSPMDTQYF; CDR3nt: TGTGCCAGCAGCCGGGACTCACCAATGGATACGCAGTATTTT; len: 14; v_gene: TRBV6-5; d_gene: .; abundance: many; j_gene: TRBJ2-3
CDR3aa: CSARVWSKSDYNEQFF; CDR3nt: TGCAGTGCTAGAGTTTGGTCGAAAAGTGACTACAATGAGCAGTTCTTC; len: 16; v_gene: TRBV20-1; d_gene: .; abundance: few; j_gene: TRBJ2-1
CDR3aa: CASSLSPGNGPYEQYF; CDR3nt: TGTGCCAGCAGCTTAAGTCCGGGGAACGGACCCTACGAGCAGTACTTC; len: 16; v_gene: TRBV7-6; d_gene: .; abundance: few; j_gene: TRBJ2-7
CDR3aa: CASSRPAGELFF; CDR3nt: TGTGCCAGCAGCCGGCCGGCCGGGGAGCTGTTTTTT; len: 12; v_gene: TRBV7-2; d_gene: .; abundance: .; j_gene: TRBJ2-2
CDR3aa: CASSPSQGALYNSPLHF; CDR3nt: TGTGCCAGCAGCCCGTCACAGGGGGCGCTTTATAATTCACCCCTCCACTTT; len: 17; v_gene: TRBV7-2; d_gene: TRBD1; abundance: few; j_gene: TRBJ1-6
CDR3aa: CASSLEGGLSYNEQFF; CDR3nt: TGTGCCAGCAGTTTAGAGGGGGGACTCTCCTACAATGAGCAGTTCTTC; len: 16; v_gene: TRBV27; d_gene: .; abundance: .; j_gene: TRBJ2-1
CDR3aa: CASSRGTGTPYEQYF; CDR3nt: TGCGCCAGCAGCCGGGGAACCGGGACCCCCTACGAGCAGTACTTC; len: 15; v_gene: TRBV4-3; d_gene: .; abundance: few; j_gene: TRBJ2-7
CDR3aa: CSAAPNSGNTIYF; CDR3nt: TGCAGTGCTGCGCCTAACTCTGGAAACACCATATATTTT; len: 13; v_gene: TRBV20-1; d_gene: .; abundance: .; j_gene: TRBJ1-3
CDR3aa: CASSQGTEAFF; CDR3nt: TGCGCCAGCAGCCAGGGGACTGAAGCTTTCTTT; len: 11; v_gene: TRBV10-2; d_gene: .; abundance: .; j_gene: TRBJ1-1
CDR3aa: CASRHSEETQYF; CDR3nt: TGTGCCAGCAGGCATAGCGAAGAGACCCAGTACTTC; len: 12; v_gene: TRBV7-6; d_gene: .; abundance: .; j_gene: TRBJ2-5
CDR3aa: CASSLVPRTEAFF; CDR3nt: TGTGCCAGCAGCTTAGTTCCCCGCACTGAAGCTTTCTTT; len: 13; v_gene: TRBV11-2; d_gene: .; abundance: few; j_gene: TRBJ1-1
CDR3aa: CASHRDRGPAGVYTF; CDR3nt: TGTGCCAGTCACCGGGACAGGGGGCCGGCGGGTGTCTACACCTTC; len: 15; v_gene: TRBV19; d_gene: TRBD1; abundance: .; j_gene: TRBJ1-2
CDR3aa: CASSPILDQPQHF; CDR3nt: TGTGCCAGCTCACCGATCCTTGATCAGCCCCAGCATTTT; len: 13; v_gene: TRBV18; d_gene: .; abundance: .; j_gene: TRBJ1-5
CDR3aa: CASWVSPKETQYF; CDR3nt: TGTGCCAGTTGGGTGAGTCCCAAAGAGACCCAGTACTTC; len: 13; v_gene: TRBV6-5; d_gene: .; abundance: few; j_gene: TRBJ2-5
CDR3aa: CASRTGGGEQYF; CDR3nt: TGTGCCAGCAGGACAGGGGGCGGCGAGCAGTACTTC; len: 12; v_gene: TRBV12-3/TRBV12-4; d_gene: TRBD1; abundance: .; j_gene: TRBJ2-7
CDR3aa: CATSDSSVAGGTYEQFF; CDR3nt: TGTGCCACCAGTGATTCCTCAGTAGCGGGGGGGACCTACGAGCAGTTCTTC; len: 17; v_gene: TRBV24-1; d_gene: TRBD2; abundance: .; j_gene: TRBJ2-1
CDR3aa: CASSLRRQGFYNEQFF; CDR3nt: TGTGCCAGCAGCTTACGCCGACAGGGATTCTACAATGAGCAGTTCTTC; len: 16; v_gene: TRBV7-6; d_gene: TRBD1; abundance: .; j_gene: TRBJ2-1
CDR3aa: CASSLIPVASGTTAGELFF; CDR3nt: TGCGCCAGCAGCTTGATTCCTGTCGCTAGCGGGACTACGGCGGGGGAGCTGTTTTTT; len: 19; v_gene: TRBV5-1; d_gene: TRBD2; abundance: .; j_gene: TRBJ2-2
CDR3aa: CASSRGQGMNTEAFF; CDR3nt: TGTGCCAGCAGCAGGGGACAGGGGATGAACACTGAAGCTTTCTTT; len: 15; v_gene: TRBV7-9; d_gene: TRBD1; abundance: few; j_gene: TRBJ1-1
CDR3aa: CASTPSGVDNEQFF; CDR3nt: TGTGCCAGTACCCCTAGCGGGGTTGACAATGAGCAGTTCTTC; len: 14; v_gene: TRBV19; d_gene: TRBD2; abundance: .; j_gene: TRBJ2-1
CDR3aa: CASSSQGLSTDTQYF; CDR3nt: TGTGCCAGCAGTTCACAGGGACTTAGCACAGATACGCAGTATTTT; len: 15; v_gene: TRBV12-3/TRBV12-4; d_gene: .; abundance: .; j_gene: TRBJ2-3
CDR3aa: CASSLEGASGYGYTF; CDR3nt: TGCGCCAGCAGCTTGGAGGGGGCATCTGGCTATGGCTACACCTTC; len: 15; v_gene: TRBV5-1; d_gene: TRBD1; abundance: few; j_gene: TRBJ1-2
CDR3aa: CAWSGGGSNEQFF; CDR3nt: TGTGCCTGGAGCGGCGGGGGGTCCAATGAGCAGTTCTTC; len: 13; v_gene: TRBV30; d_gene: TRBD2; abundance: once; j_gene: TRBJ2-1
CDR3aa: CASSFAASDTQYF; CDR3nt: TGCGCCAGCAGCTTCGCCGCCTCAGATACGCAGTATTTT; len: 13; v_gene: TRBV5-1; d_gene: .; abundance: .; j_gene: TRBJ2-3
CDR3aa: CSASLDRLSNQPQHF; CDR3nt: TGCAGTGCTAGCTTGGACAGGCTGAGCAATCAGCCCCAGCATTTT; len: 15; v_gene: TRBV20-1; d_gene: TRBD1; abundance: .; j_gene: TRBJ1-5
CDR3aa: CASSVGTVQETQYF; CDR3nt: TGTGCCAGCAGCGTCGGGACAGTCCAAGAGACCCAGTACTTC; len: 14; v_gene: TRBV12-3/TRBV12-4; d_gene: TRBD1; abundance: .; j_gene: TRBJ2-5
CDR3aa: CASRGPGQGQQYF; CDR3nt: TGTGCCAGCAGGGGCCCGGGACAGGGGCAGCAGTACTTC; len: 13; v_gene: TRBV6-5; d_gene: TRBD1; abundance: few; j_gene: TRBJ2-7
CDR3aa: CASSPWGGSTYEQYF; CDR3nt: TGTGCCAGCTCACCATGGGGGGGGTCGACCTACGAGCAGTACTTC; len: 15; v_gene: TRBV18; d_gene: TRBD2; abundance: .; j_gene: TRBJ2-7
CDR3aa: CASSRDRGADTQYF; CDR3nt: TGTGCCAGCTCCAGGGACAGGGGCGCAGATACGCAGTATTTT; len: 14; v_gene: TRBV18; d_gene: TRBD1; abundance: .; j_gene: TRBJ2-3
CDR3aa: CASSEGLASGNTIYF; CDR3nt: TGTGCCAGCAGTGAAGGGCTAGCCTCTGGAAACACCATATATTTT; len: 15; v_gene: TRBV6-1; d_gene: .; abundance: few; j_gene: TRBJ1-3
CDR3aa: CATSEGDTSQYF; CDR3nt: TGTGCCACCAGTGAAGGAGACACCTCCCAGTACTTC; len: 12; v_gene: TRBV24-1; d_gene: .; abundance: .; j_gene: TRBJ2-5
CDR3aa: CASSPTLGLPYGYTF; CDR3nt: TGTGCCAGCAGTCCCACCCTGGGGTTACCCTATGGCTACACCTTC; len: 15; v_gene: TRBV28; d_gene: .; abundance: .; j_gene: TRBJ1-2
CDR3aa: CASSPLLIAQARGYGYTF; CDR3nt: TGTGCCAGCAGTCCCCTTCTAATCGCACAGGCCCGGGGCTATGGCTACACCTTC; len: 18; v_gene: TRBV12-3/TRBV12-4; d_gene: .; abundance: .; j_gene: TRBJ1-2
CDR3aa: CASSPSPFGDTQYF; CDR3nt: TGTGCCAGCAGCCCCAGCCCCTTCGGAGATACGCAGTATTTT; len: 14; v_gene: TRBV5-4; d_gene: .; abundance: .; j_gene: TRBJ2-3
CDR3aa: CASSPRQDNEQFF; CDR3nt: TGTGCCAGCTCACCACGGCAGGACAATGAGCAGTTCTTC; len: 13; v_gene: TRBV18; d_gene: .; abundance: .; j_gene: TRBJ2-1
CDR3aa: CASSSDFGTSGGWNSYEQYF; CDR3nt: TGTGCCAGCAGCTCTGATTTCGGGACTAGCGGGGGGTGGAACTCCTACGAGCAGTACTTC; len: 20; v_gene: TRBV7-9; d_gene: TRBD2; abundance: .; j_gene: TRBJ2-7
CDR3aa: CASSYSSGGNNEQFF; CDR3nt: TGTGCCAGCAGTTACTCTAGCGGGGGGAACAATGAGCAGTTCTTC; len: 15; v_gene: TRBV6-5; d_gene: TRBD2; abundance: few; j_gene: TRBJ2-1
CDR3aa: CAWSVSTDTQYF; CDR3nt: TGTGCCTGGAGTGTATCCACAGATACGCAGTATTTT; len: 12; v_gene: TRBV30; d_gene: .; abundance: many; j_gene: TRBJ2-3
CDR3aa: CASMEDRISTDTQYF; CDR3nt: TGTGCCAGCATGGAGGACAGAATTAGCACAGATACGCAGTATTTT; len: 15; v_gene: TRBV6-5; d_gene: .; abundance: many; j_gene: TRBJ2-3
CDR3aa: CASSSRQGAEAFF; CDR3nt: TGTGCCAGCAGTTCGAGACAGGGGGCTGAAGCTTTCTTT; len: 13; v_gene: TRBV12-3/TRBV12-4; d_gene: TRBD1; abundance: few; j_gene: TRBJ1-1
CDR3aa: CASRTKFYGYTF; CDR3nt: TGTGCCAGCAGGACCAAATTCTATGGCTACACCTTC; len: 12; v_gene: TRBV27; d_gene: .; abundance: few; j_gene: TRBJ1-2
CDR3aa: CASSVQGRDETQYF; CDR3nt: TGCGCCAGCAGCGTACAGGGGAGGGATGAGACCCAGTACTTC; len: 14; v_gene: TRBV5-1; d_gene: .; abundance: few; j_gene: TRBJ2-5
CDR3aa: CASSRFTGGTRNTGELFF; CDR3nt: TGTGCCAGCAGCCGATTCACAGGGGGCACGCGAAACACCGGGGAGCTGTTTTTT; len: 18; v_gene: TRBV11-2; d_gene: TRBD1; abundance: few; j_gene: TRBJ2-2
CDR3aa: CASSLGAASAGNTIYF; CDR3nt: TGCGCCAGCAGCTTGGGGGCAGCCTCTGCTGGAAACACCATATATTTT; len: 16; v_gene: TRBV5-1; d_gene: .; abundance: few; j_gene: TRBJ1-3
CDR3aa: CASSPVPGQGWVTEAFF; CDR3nt: TGTGCCAGCAGTCCAGTCCCGGGACAGGGTTGGGTCACTGAAGCTTTCTTT; len: 17; v_gene: TRBV27; d_gene: TRBD1; abundance: few; j_gene: TRBJ1-1